The T cell receptor beta chain under discussion was sequenced for a study of blood T cells in healthy people across ages. The germline gives CDR1 SNHLY, CDR2 FYNNEI. The CDR3 extends over 13 amino acids. Trimming left V 6 bases short and J 7 bases short, with 15 bases between. A second roughly 6 to 11 cycle PCR used barcoded and J-beta primers. TCRdb itself ran the 5' RACE reads through MiXCR, one entry per CDR3 protein. The profile shows hundreds of thousands of distinct CDR3 sequences, around 24% of them singletons. This clonotype showed up just a few times. The same specimen was also included in a second study, on T cells of mothers and their children. This second study says: The study sampled a few healthy Caucasian mothers and their six children. Each mother yielded more than 8.5 million TCR beta CDR3 reads. Each child yielded roughly 2.9 million reads. Regardless of relatedness, pairs show thymic selection shaping TCR recombination output in a similar manner.

J is TRBJ2-5 and V is TRBV2, with a possible D match to TRBD2 (6 bases). Sequenced material: blood. This TCR derives from a boy younger than 18 in good health. DNA of the CDR3: TGTGCCAGCAGCCGGGACTCTCGAGGGACCCAGTACTTC. It translates to CASSRDSRGTQYF.